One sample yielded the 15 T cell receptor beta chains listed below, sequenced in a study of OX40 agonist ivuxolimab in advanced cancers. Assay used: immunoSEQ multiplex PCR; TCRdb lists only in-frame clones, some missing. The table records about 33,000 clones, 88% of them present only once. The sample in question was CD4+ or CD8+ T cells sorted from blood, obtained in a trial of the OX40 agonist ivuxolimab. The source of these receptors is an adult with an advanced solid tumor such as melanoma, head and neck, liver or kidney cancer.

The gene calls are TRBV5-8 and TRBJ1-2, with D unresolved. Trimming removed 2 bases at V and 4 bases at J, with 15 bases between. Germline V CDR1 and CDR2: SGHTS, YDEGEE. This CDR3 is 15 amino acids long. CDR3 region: CASSFYSSGSYGYTF. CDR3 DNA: TGTGCCAGCAGCTTCTATTCGTCAGGCAGCTATGGCTACACCTTC.

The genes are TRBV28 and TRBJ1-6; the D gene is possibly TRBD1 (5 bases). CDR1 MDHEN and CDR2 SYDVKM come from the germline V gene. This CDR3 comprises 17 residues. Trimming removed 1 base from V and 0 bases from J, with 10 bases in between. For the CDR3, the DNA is TGTGCCAGCAGTTTATTAGGGGCGAGCTCCTATAATTCACCCCTCCACTTT. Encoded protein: CASSLLGASSYNSPLHF.

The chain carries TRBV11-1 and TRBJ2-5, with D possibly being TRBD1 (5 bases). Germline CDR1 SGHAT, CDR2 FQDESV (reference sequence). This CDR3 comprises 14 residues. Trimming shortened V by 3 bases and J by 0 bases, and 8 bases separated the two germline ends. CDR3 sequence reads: CASSFTGHQETQYF. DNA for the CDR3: TGTGCCAGCAGCTTCACAGGCCACCAAGAGACCCAGTACTTC.

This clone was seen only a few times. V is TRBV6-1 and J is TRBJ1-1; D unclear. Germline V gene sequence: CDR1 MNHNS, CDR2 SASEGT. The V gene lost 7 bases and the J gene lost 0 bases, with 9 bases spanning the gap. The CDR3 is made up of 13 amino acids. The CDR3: CASNLEMNTEAFF. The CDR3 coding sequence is TGTGCCAGCAATCTGGAGATGAACACTGAAGCTTTCTTT.

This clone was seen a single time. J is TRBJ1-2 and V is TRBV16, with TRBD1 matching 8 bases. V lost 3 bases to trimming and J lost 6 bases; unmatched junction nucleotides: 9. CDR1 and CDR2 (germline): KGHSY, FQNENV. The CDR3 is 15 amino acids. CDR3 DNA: TGTGCCAGCAGCCATGTTATCCAGGGGGCTGATGGCTACACCTTC. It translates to CASSHVIQGADGYTF.

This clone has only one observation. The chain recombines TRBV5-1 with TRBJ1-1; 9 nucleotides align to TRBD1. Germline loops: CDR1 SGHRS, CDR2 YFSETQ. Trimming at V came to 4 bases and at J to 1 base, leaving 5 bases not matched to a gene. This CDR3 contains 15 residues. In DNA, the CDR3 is TGCGCCAGCAGCCCGGGACAGGGCCCGAACACTGAAGCTTTCTTT. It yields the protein CASSPGQGPNTEAFF.

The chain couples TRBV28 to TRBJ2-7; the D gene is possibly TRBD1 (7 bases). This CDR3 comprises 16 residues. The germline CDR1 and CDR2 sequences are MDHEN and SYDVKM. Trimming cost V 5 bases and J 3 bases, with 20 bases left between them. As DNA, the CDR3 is TGTGCCAGCAGTGACCTCTGGCAGGGGGGAGACTACGAGCAGTACTTC. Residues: CASSDLWQGGDYEQYF.

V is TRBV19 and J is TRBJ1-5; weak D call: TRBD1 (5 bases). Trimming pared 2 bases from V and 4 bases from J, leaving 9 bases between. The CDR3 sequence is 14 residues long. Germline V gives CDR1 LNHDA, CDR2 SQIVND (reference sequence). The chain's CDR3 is CASSITGGNQPQHF. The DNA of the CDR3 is TGTGCCAGTAGTATAACAGGAGGGAATCAGCCCCAGCATTTT.

CDR3 bases: TGTGCCAGCAGTCCCACGACAGGCAATCAGCCCCAGCATTTT. It yields the protein CASSPTTGNQPQHF. This rearrangement joins TRBV28 to TRBJ1-5; D is perhaps TRBD1 (5 bases). The CDR3 consists of 14 residues. Trimming took off 5 bases at V and 2 bases at J, with 10 bases between the two ends. Germline assignment: CDR1 MDHEN and CDR2 SYDVKM.

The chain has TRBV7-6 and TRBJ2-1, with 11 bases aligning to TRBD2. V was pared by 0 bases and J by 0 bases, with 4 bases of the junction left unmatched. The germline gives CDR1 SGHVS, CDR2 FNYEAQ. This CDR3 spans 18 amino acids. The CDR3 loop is CASSLAIAGGSSYNEQFF. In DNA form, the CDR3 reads TGTGCCAGCAGCTTAGCGATAGCGGGAGGGAGCTCCTACAATGAGCAGTTCTTC.

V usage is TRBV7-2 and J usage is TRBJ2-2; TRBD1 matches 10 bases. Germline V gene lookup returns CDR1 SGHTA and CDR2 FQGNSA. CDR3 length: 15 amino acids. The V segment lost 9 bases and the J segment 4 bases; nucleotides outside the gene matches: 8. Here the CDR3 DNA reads TGTGCCAGTCGTCGGGGGACAGGGGTCACCGGGGAGCTGTTTTTT. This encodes CASRRGTGVTGELFF.

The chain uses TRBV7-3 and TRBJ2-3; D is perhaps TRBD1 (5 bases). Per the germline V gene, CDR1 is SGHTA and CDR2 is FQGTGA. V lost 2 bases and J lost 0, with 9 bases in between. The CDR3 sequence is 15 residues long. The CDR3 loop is CASSLVGPSTDTQYF. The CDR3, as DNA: TGTGCCAGCAGCTTAGTGGGGCCTAGCACAGATACGCAGTATTTT.

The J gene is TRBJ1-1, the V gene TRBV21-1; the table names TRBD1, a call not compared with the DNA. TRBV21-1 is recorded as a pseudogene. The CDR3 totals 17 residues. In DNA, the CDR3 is TGTGCCAGCAGCAAAGCGCTTTCCAGACAAGTGAACACTGAAGCTTTCTTT. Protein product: CASSKALSRQVNTEAFF.

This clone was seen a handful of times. The CDR3 spells CASTTRGTGGREAFF. As DNA, the CDR3 is TGTGCCAGCACGACCCGAGGGACAGGGGGGAGGGAAGCTTTCTTT. The V gene is TRBV28, the J gene TRBJ1-1; TRBD1 matches at 11 bases. This CDR3 spans 15 amino acids. The V segment lost 7 bases and the J segment 8 bases; nucleotides outside the gene matches: 12. In germline, CDR1 is MDHEN, CDR2 SYDVKM. Full variable domain (outside the CDR3, taken from reference TRBV28 and TRBJ1-1): DVKVTQSSRYLVKRTGEKVFLECVQDMDHENMFWYRQDPGLGLRLIYFSYDVKMKEKGDIPEGYSVSREKKERFSLILESASTNQTSMYLCASTTRGTGGREAFFGQGTRLTVV.

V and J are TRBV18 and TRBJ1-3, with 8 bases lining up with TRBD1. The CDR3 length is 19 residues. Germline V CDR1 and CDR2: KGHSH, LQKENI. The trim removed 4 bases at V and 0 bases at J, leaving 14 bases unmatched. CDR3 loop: CASSLLGTGEFFSGNTIYF. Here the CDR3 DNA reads TGTGCCAGCTCACTCTTGGGGACAGGAGAATTTTTCTCTGGAAACACCATATATTTT.